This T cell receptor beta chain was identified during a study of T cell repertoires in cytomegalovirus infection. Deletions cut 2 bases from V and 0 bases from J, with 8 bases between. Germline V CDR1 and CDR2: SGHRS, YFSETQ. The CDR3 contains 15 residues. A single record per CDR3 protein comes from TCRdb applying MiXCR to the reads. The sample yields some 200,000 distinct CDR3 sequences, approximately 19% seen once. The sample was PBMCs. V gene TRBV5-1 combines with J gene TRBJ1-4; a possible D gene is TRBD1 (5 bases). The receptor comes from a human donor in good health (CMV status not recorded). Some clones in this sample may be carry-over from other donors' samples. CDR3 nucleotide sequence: TGCGCCAGCAGCTTCGGACACGCAACTAATGAAAAACTGTTTTTT. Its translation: CASSFGHATNEKLFF.